This T cell receptor beta chain was sequenced for a study of control samples from healthy donors and cancer patients. This clone was observed a handful of times. V was cut by 7 bases and J by 4 bases, with 22 bases left in between. The CDR3 is 16 amino acids. Germline V gene data show CDR1 as SQVTM and CDR2 as ANQGSEA. The protocol was immunoSEQ multiplex PCR, while the TCRdb copy is restricted to in-frame clones and leaves out a portion. The sample holds tens of thousands of clones, around nine tenths seen once. The genes are TRBV29-1 and TRBJ2-2; tentative D call: TRBD1 (5 bases). Material for sequencing was blood. This receptor was obtained from a man aged 45 to 65 in good health. Here the CDR3 reads CSARPPQGQGTGELFF. The CDR3 DNA reads as TGCAGCGCCAGACCCCCGCAGGGCCAGGGCACCGGGGAGCTGTTTTTT.